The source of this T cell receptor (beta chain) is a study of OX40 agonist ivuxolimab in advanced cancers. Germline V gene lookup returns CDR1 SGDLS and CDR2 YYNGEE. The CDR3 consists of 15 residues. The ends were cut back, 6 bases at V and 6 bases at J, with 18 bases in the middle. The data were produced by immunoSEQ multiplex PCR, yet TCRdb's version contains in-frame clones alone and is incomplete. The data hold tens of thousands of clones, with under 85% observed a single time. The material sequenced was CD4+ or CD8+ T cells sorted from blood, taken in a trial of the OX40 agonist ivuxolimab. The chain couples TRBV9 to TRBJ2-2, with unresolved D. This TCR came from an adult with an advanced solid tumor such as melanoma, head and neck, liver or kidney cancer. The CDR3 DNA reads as TGTGCCAGCAATGACAAGGTCGGTCCTGCCGGGGAGCTGTTTTTT. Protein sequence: CASNDKVGPAGELFF.